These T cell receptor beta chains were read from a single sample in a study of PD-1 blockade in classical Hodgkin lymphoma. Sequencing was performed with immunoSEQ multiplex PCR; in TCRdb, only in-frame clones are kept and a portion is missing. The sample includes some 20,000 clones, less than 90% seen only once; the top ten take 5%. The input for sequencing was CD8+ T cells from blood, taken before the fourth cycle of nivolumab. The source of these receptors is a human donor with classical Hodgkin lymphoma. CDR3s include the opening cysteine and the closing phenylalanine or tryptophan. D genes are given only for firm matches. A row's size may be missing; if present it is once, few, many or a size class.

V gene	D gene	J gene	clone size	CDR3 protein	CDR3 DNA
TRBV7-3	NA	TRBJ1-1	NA	CASSSRRGLMNTEAFF	TGTGCCAGCAGCTCCCGCCGGGGCCTCATGAACACTGAAGCTTTCTTT
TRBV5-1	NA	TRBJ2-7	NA	CASSLDRGGRRAEQYF	TGCGCCAGCAGCTTGGACAGAGGAGGAAGGAGAGCCGAGCAGTACTTC
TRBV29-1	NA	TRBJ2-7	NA	CSVAGGRGDRGYEQYF	TGCAGCGTTGCAGGAGGGAGGGGGGACAGAGGATACGAGCAGTACTTC
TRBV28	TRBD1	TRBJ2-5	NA	CASRTQGAGETQYF	TGTGCCAGCAGAACACAGGGGGCGGGGGAGACCCAGTACTTC
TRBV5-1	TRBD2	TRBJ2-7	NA	CASSFQPGLAGEVGEQYF	TGCGCCAGCAGCTTCCAACCGGGACTAGCGGGAGAGGTAGGCGAGCAGTACTTC
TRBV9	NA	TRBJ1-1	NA	CASSVVTGLNTEAFF	TGTGCCAGCAGCGTAGTGACCGGGCTGAACACTGAAGCTTTCTTT
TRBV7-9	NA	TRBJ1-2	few	CASSLVDRNYGYTF	TGTGCCAGCAGCTTAGTAGACAGAAACTATGGCTACACCTTC
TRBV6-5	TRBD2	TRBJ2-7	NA	CASSYSSGRGEQYF	TGTGCCAGCAGTTACTCTAGCGGGAGGGGGGAGCAGTACTTC
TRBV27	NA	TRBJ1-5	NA	CASSLVYLGNQPQHF	TGTGCCAGCAGTTTGGTCTACTTGGGCAATCAGCCCCAGCATTTT
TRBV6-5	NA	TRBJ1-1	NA	CASSYSGVNTEAFF	TGTGCCAGCAGTTACTCGGGGGTGAACACTGAAGCTTTCTTT
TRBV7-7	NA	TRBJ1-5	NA	CASSRDRSNQPQHF	TGTGCCAGCAGCCGAGACAGAAGCAATCAGCCCCAGCATTTT
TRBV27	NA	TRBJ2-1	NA	CASSLRGDEQFF	TGTGCCAGCAGTCTCAGGGGTGACGAGCAGTTCTTC
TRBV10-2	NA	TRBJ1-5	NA	CASQADPGNNQPQHF	TGCGCCAGTCAAGCAGATCCAGGGAACAATCAGCCCCAGCATTTT
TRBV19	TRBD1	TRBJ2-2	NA	CASTPQGQGDTGELFF	TGTGCCAGTACCCCACAAGGACAGGGGGATACCGGGGAGCTGTTTTTT
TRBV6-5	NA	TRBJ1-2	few	CASTQMWGNGYTF	TGTGCCAGCACCCAAATGTGGGGAAATGGCTACACCTTC
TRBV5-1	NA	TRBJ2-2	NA	CASSQLAWNTGELFF	TGCGCCAGCAGCCAACTAGCCTGGAACACCGGGGAGCTGTTTTTT
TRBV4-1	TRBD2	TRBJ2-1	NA	CASSKRSTSAYNEQFF	TGCGCCAGCAGCAAGAGGTCTACTAGCGCCTACAATGAGCAGTTCTTC
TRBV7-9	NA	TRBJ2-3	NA	CASSGGDGRTDTQYF	TGTGCCAGCAGCGGGGGCGACGGGAGAACAGATACGCAGTATTTT
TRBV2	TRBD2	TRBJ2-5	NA	CASSSGGADEETQYF	TGTGCCAGCAGCAGCGGGGGGGCGGACGAAGAGACCCAGTACTTC
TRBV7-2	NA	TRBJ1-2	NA	CASSLGTLAYGYTF	TGTGCCAGCAGCTTAGGGACACTAGCCTATGGCTACACCTTC
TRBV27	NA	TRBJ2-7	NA	CASSFGISYEQYF	TGTGCCAGCAGTTTTGGGATCTCCTACGAGCAGTACTTC
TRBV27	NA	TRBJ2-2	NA	CASSFRGTDTGELFF	TGTGCCAGCAGTTTTAGAGGGACGGACACCGGGGAGCTGTTTTTT
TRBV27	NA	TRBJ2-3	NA	CASSSPRATDTQYF	TGTGCCAGCAGTTCTCCAAGGGCCACAGATACGCAGTATTTT
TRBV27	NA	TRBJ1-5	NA	CASILGKFRGNQPQHF	TGTGCCAGCATTCTAGGGAAATTTCGGGGCAATCAGCCCCAGCATTTT
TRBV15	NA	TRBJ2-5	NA	CATSREASTHQETQYF	TGTGCCACCAGCAGGGAAGCCTCGACACACCAAGAGACCCAGTACTTC
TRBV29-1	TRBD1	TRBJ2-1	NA	CSVEPSTGAGSYNEQFF	TGCAGCGTTGAACCTTCGACAGGGGCGGGCTCCTACAATGAGCAGTTCTTC
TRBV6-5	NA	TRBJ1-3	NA	CASSYLGNAGNTIYF	TGTGCCAGCAGTTACTTGGGTAATGCTGGAAACACCATATATTTT
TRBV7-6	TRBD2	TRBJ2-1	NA	CASSPSGTSYNEQFF	TGTGCCAGCAGCCCTAGCGGGACCTCCTACAATGAGCAGTTCTTC
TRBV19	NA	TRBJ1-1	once	CASTLGAGANTEAFF	TGTGCCAGTACCCTAGGGGCGGGCGCGAACACTGAAGCTTTCTTT
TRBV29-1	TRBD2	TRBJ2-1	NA	CSDWGLVNNEQFF	TGCAGCGACTGGGGACTAGTTAACAATGAGCAGTTCTTC
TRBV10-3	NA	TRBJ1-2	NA	CAISGETGTHYGYTF	TGTGCCATCAGTGGAGAAACCGGGACCCACTATGGCTACACCTTC
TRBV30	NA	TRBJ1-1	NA	CAWSPTGSLRTEAFF	TGTGCCTGGAGTCCAACCGGGTCCCTGAGGACTGAAGCTTTCTTT
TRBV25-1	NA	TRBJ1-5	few	CASSESGSNQPQHF	TGTGCCAGCAGTGAATCGGGTAGCAATCAGCCCCAGCATTTT
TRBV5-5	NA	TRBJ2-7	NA	CASSSVPTYEQYF	TGTGCCAGCAGTAGCGTCCCAACCTACGAGCAGTACTTC
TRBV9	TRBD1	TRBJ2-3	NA	CASSAKTGSSPGTQYF	TGTGCCAGCAGCGCTAAGACAGGGTCAAGTCCGGGTACGCAGTATTTT
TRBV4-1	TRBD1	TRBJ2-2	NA	CASSRTGTGELFF	TGCGCCAGCAGTCGGACAGGGACCGGGGAGCTGTTTTTT
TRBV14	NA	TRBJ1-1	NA	CASSQDRTLWGVNTEAFF	TGTGCCAGCAGCCAAGATAGGACCCTCTGGGGCGTGAACACTGAAGCTTTCTTT
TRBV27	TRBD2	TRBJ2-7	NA	CASSSPGRTSHYEQYF	TGTGCCAGCAGCTCACCAGGGCGGACTAGCCACTACGAGCAGTACTTC
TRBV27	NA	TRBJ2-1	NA	CASSLSGNEQFF	TGTGCCAGCAGTTTAAGTGGTAATGAGCAGTTCTTC
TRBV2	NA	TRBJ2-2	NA	CASQGLLGGELFF	TGTGCCAGCCAGGGACTTCTTGGCGGGGAGCTGTTTTTT
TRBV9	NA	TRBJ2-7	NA	CASSTLRDQKQYF	TGTGCCAGCAGCACCCTCCGGGACCAAAAGCAGTACTTC
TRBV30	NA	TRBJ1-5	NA	CAAKPTGNQPQHF	TGTGCCGCAAAACCGACGGGCAATCAGCCCCAGCATTTT
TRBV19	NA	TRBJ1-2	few	CASSIGDNYGYTF	TGTGCCAGTAGTATAGGAGATAACTATGGCTACACCTTC
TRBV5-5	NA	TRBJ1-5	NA	CASSLGRISNQPQHF	TGTGCCAGCAGCTTGGGGCGGATTAGCAATCAGCCCCAGCATTTT
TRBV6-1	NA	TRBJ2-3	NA	CASSEVSYTDTQYF	TGTGCCAGCAGTGAAGTGAGCTACACAGATACGCAGTATTTT
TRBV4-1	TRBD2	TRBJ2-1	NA	CASSQAQGTSRAYNEQFF	TGCGCCAGCAGCCAAGCACAAGGGACTAGTCGAGCCTACAATGAGCAGTTCTTC
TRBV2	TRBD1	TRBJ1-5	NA	CASSLGQVYNQPQHF	TGTGCCAGCAGCCTGGGACAGGTCTATAATCAGCCCCAGCATTTT
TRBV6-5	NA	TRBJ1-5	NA	CASSFDPWAQHF	TGTGCCAGCAGCTTTGATCCATGGGCCCAGCATTTT
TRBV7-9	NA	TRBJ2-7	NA	CASSYTGTSKREQYF	TGTGCCAGCAGCTACACCGGGACCTCAAAACGCGAGCAGTACTTC
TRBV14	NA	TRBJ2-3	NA	CASSQVGTDTQYF	TGTGCCAGCAGCCAAGTAGGCACAGATACGCAGTATTTT
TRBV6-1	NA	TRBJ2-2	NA	CASIPVQGNTGELFF	TGTGCCAGCATCCCCGTACAGGGGAACACCGGGGAGCTGTTTTTT
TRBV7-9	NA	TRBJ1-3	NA	CASSGNTIYF	TGTGCCAGCAGCGGAAACACCATATATTTT
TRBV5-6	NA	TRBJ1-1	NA	CASSLSIKRGEAFF	TGTGCCAGCAGCTTAAGTATAAAGCGAGGCGAAGCTTTCTTT
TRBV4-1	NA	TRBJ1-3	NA	CASSQETAWSSGNTIYF	TGCGCCAGCAGCCAAGAAACGGCTTGGAGCTCTGGAAACACCATATATTTT
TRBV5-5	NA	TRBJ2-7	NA	CASSYISDEQYF	TGTGCCAGCAGCTACATTTCGGACGAGCAGTACTTC
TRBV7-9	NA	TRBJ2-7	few	CASSPGGYEQYF	TGTGCCAGCAGCCCCGGCGGCTACGAGCAGTACTTC
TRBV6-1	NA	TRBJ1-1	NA	CASSERSGYTEAFF	TGTGCCAGCAGTGAAAGGAGCGGGTACACTGAAGCTTTCTTT
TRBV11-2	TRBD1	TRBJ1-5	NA	CASSPFGQAEGPQHF	TGTGCCAGCAGCCCCTTTGGACAGGCGGAAGGGCCCCAGCATTTT